This is a list of T cell receptor beta chains from one sample in a study of T cell repertoires in cytomegalovirus infection. TCRdb reanalysed the reads using MiXCR and keeps one entry per CDR3 protein. The sample yields about 920,000 distinct CDR3 sequences, about a third seen once. Their antigen targets remain unknown. Material: cultured CD8+ T cells from PBMCs, obtained from culture after CMV antigen stimulation. The receptors were sampled from a human donor in good health (CMV status not recorded). Some clones in this sample may be carry-over from other donors' samples. Both conserved end residues are part of each CDR3. D genes are given only for firm matches. The size field is filled for only some rows; it gives once, few, many or a size class.

j_gene | d_gene | v_gene | abundance | CDR3nt | CDR3aa
TRBJ2-5 | . | TRBV12-3/TRBV12-4 | few | TGTGCCAGCAGTCCCCCGAGGTCGGAGACCCAGTACTTC | CASSPPRSETQYF
TRBJ2-7 | . | TRBV6-6 | . | TGTGCCAGCAGTTTCTCGAGTAGGTGGTACTTC | CASSFSSRWYF
TRBJ2-3 | . | TRBV11-3 | few | TGTGCCAGCAGCCCAGCGGAGGCGGCAGATACGCAGTATTTT | CASSPAEAADTQYF
TRBJ2-1 | . | TRBV19 | . | TGTGCCAGTAGTATAACGTGGGATTCCTACAATGAGCAGTTCTTC | CASSITWDSYNEQFF
TRBJ1-2 | . | TRBV6-6 | few | TGTGCCAGCAGATGGCGCGAAGGGGGATACTATGGCTACACCTTC | CASRWREGGYYGYTF
TRBJ1-1 | TRBD1 | TRBV6-5 | . | TGTGCCAGCAGTTACGGGACAGGGTCCACTGAAGCTTTCTTT | CASSYGTGSTEAFF
TRBJ2-6 | TRBD1 | TRBV2 | . | TGTGCCAGCAGTGGCGGAGACAGGGCTGGGGCCAACGTCCTGACTTTC | CASSGGDRAGANVLTF
TRBJ2-1 | TRBD1 | TRBV7-3 | few | TGTGCCAGCAGCTTAGGATATGGGACAGCCACTGAGCAGTTCTTC | CASSLGYGTATEQFF
TRBJ2-3 | . | TRBV10-3 | . | TGTGCCATCAGTGGTAGGGGAGAGGGAGATACGCAGTATTTT | CAISGRGEGDTQYF
TRBJ2-3 | TRBD2 | TRBV7-2 | . | TGTGCCAGCAGCTTAGCTTGGGACTACCTCACGCAGTATTTT | CASSLAWDYLTQYF
TRBJ1-5 | . | TRBV10-3 | . | TGTGCCATCAGTGAGGGTCAGGGCAATCAGCCCCAGCATTTT | CAISEGQGNQPQHF
TRBJ1-2 | . | TRBV6-2/TRBV6-3 | . | TGTGCCAGCAGTTACCCCGAATCGTGGACCAGTCGGGGCTACACCTTC | CASSYPESWTSRGYTF
TRBJ1-1 | TRBD1 | TRBV7-9 | . | TGTGCCAGCAGGGGGGACAGGGGGCGTTTGGGGAACACTGAAGCTTTCTTT | CASRGDRGRLGNTEAFF
TRBJ2-7 | . | TRBV27 | few | TGTGCCAGCAGTCGCGGACAGAACTACGAGCAGTACTTC | CASSRGQNYEQYF
TRBJ2-1 | TRBD1 | TRBV12-3/TRBV12-4 | few | TGTGCCAGCAGTGGGGACAGGGGGATCTATGAGCAGTTCTTC | CASSGDRGIYEQFF
TRBJ1-1 | . | TRBV12-3/TRBV12-4 | . | TGTGCCAGCAGTCCGGGGACCGAGAATGAAGCTTTCTTT | CASSPGTENEAFF
TRBJ2-1 | . | TRBV10-3 | . | TGTGCCATCACCCGGGACTCCAACAATGAGCAGTTCTTC | CAITRDSNNEQFF
TRBJ2-3 | TRBD2 | TRBV5-5 | . | TGTGCCAGCAGCTCGCTTTCTAGCGGGGGGCTAAGCACAGATACGCAGTATTTT | CASSSLSSGGLSTDTQYF
TRBJ2-7 | . | TRBV6-1 | . | TGTGCCAGCAGTGAACCGTTCCCCTACGAGCAGTACTTC | CASSEPFPYEQYF
TRBJ2-3 | . | TRBV7-9 | . | TGTGCCAGCAGCTTACCAGGATGGTCAGGTGTTACGCAGTATTTT | CASSLPGWSGVTQYF
TRBJ2-1 | TRBD2 | TRBV11-3 | many | TGTGCCACAAAAGCTAGCGGGGGATACAATGAGCAGTTCTTC | CATKASGGYNEQFF
TRBJ1-2 | TRBD1 | TRBV5-4 | few | TGTGCCAGCAGCGCCGGGACAGGGTTAGGTCACTATGGCTACACCTTC | CASSAGTGLGHYGYTF
TRBJ1-6 | . | TRBV6-6 | few | TGTGCCAGCAGTCGGGGGCGGAGGGATTCACCCCTCCACTTT | CASSRGRRDSPLHF
TRBJ1-1 | TRBD1 | TRBV6-5 | . | TGTGCCAGCACTCCTCGACAGGGGAGGAACACTGAAGCTTTCTTT | CASTPRQGRNTEAFF
TRBJ1-4 | TRBD1 | TRBV7-6 | . | TGTGCCAGCAGTTCAAGATGGGACAGGGAGGATGAAAAACTGTTTTTT | CASSSRWDREDEKLFF
TRBJ2-3 | . | TRBV27 | few | TGTGCCAGCAGTCCGGATCCGGGGGCCCTCACAGATACGCAGTATTTT | CASSPDPGALTDTQYF
TRBJ2-1 | . | TRBV7-8 | many | TGTGCCAGCAGCCCGAGTGGGGCCTACAATGAGCAGTTCTTC | CASSPSGAYNEQFF
TRBJ2-1 | . | TRBV6-5 | . | TGTGCCAGCAGTTACACACAGCGCTACAATGAGCAGTTCTTC | CASSYTQRYNEQFF
TRBJ2-7 | . | TRBV20-1 | . | TGCAGTGCTATATGGAGGGTGGACTACGAGCAGTACTTC | CSAIWRVDYEQYF
TRBJ1-5 | . | TRBV4-2 | few | TGTGCCAGCAGCCAATCACTGTGGTGGCCCCAGCATTTT | CASSQSLWWPQHF
TRBJ2-7 | . | TRBV6-5 | . | TGTGCCAGCAGTTATTCTGACCGGCCCTACGAGCAGTACTTC | CASSYSDRPYEQYF
TRBJ1-4 | TRBD1 | TRBV6-1 | many | TGTGCCAGCAGACCGCGGGGGACAGGGTTTGTCGAAAAACTGTTTTTT | CASRPRGTGFVEKLFF
TRBJ2-3 | . | TRBV27 | few | TGTGCCAGCAGCGCACCCCCAGGGTTGAGGGGCGAGGATACGCAGTATTTT | CASSAPPGLRGEDTQYF
TRBJ2-2 | . | TRBV12-3/TRBV12-4 | . | TGTGCCAGCAGTTCGCCATATCACAGGGAGACCGGGGAGCTGTTTTTT | CASSSPYHRETGELFF
TRBJ1-4 | . | TRBV12-3/TRBV12-4 | . | TGTGCCAGCAGTTTTTCCGGGTCTACGACTAATGAAAAACTGTTTTTT | CASSFSGSTTNEKLFF
TRBJ1-5 | . | TRBV7-2 | many | TGTGCCAGCAGCTCGGACATACTTGAGGGTGGCAATCAGCCCCAGCATTTT | CASSSDILEGGNQPQHF
TRBJ2-3 | TRBD1 | TRBV7-8 | . | TGTGCCAGCAGCCTAGCGGGACAGGGGGCCACATACAGCACAGATACGCAGTATTTT | CASSLAGQGATYSTDTQYF
TRBJ2-5 | . | TRBV5-6 | . | TGTGCCAGCAGCCCCCTATTCACAGGGCCAGAGGGAGAGACCCAGTACTTC | CASSPLFTGPEGETQYF
TRBJ1-1 | . | TRBV18 | . | TGTGCCAGCTCACCACGGCACCAACAGAACACTGAAGCTTTCTTT | CASSPRHQQNTEAFF
TRBJ2-2 | . | TRBV19 | few | TGTGCCAGTAGTATCAAAGGGGAGCTGTTTTTT | CASSIKGELFF
TRBJ2-3 | TRBD1 | TRBV4-2 | . | TGTGCCAGCAGCCCGAACGACAGGGGGCGAAGAGATACGCAGTATTTT | CASSPNDRGRRDTQYF
TRBJ2-1 | . | TRBV27 | . | TGTGCCAGCAGTTACAGGCAGGACAATGAGCAGTTCTTC | CASSYRQDNEQFF
TRBJ1-2 | TRBD1 | TRBV29-1 | . | TGCAGCGTTCCGACAGGGAGAGGCTACACCTTC | CSVPTGRGYTF
TRBJ1-5 | TRBD1 | TRBV5-6 | . | TGTGCCAGCAGCTTTGGGACAGGTGGACAGCCCCAGCATTTT | CASSFGTGGQPQHF
TRBJ2-7 | . | TRBV7-7 | . | TGTGCTAGCAGCCGGGATTCTAGGAGCGAGCAGTACTTC | CASSRDSRSEQYF
TRBJ1-1 | TRBD1 | TRBV6-5 | few | TGTGCCAGCAGGGACAGGTTGGAAGCTTTCTTT | CASRDRLEAFF
TRBJ1-2 | TRBD1 | TRBV4-2 | few | TGTGCCAGCAGCAGACCGGGGGAACTGCAGGGGGCCAGGGATGGCTACACCTTC | CASSRPGELQGARDGYTF
TRBJ1-1 | . | TRBV28 | few | TGTGCCAGCAGGAGCTCTCGTGACACTGAAGCTTTCTTT | CASRSSRDTEAFF
TRBJ1-3 | . | TRBV7-9 | . | TGTGCCAGCAGCCAACACCTAGCGGCTAACAGGGAACGAAACACCATATATTTT | CASSQHLAANRERNTIYF
TRBJ2-5 | TRBD1 | TRBV7-9 | . | TGTGCCAGCAGCTTAGCCCCGGGACAGGGATTCGAGACCCAGTACTTC | CASSLAPGQGFETQYF
TRBJ2-5 | . | TRBV10-3 | . | TGTGCCATCAGGGAAACCGGGGAGACCCAGTACTTC | CAIRETGETQYF